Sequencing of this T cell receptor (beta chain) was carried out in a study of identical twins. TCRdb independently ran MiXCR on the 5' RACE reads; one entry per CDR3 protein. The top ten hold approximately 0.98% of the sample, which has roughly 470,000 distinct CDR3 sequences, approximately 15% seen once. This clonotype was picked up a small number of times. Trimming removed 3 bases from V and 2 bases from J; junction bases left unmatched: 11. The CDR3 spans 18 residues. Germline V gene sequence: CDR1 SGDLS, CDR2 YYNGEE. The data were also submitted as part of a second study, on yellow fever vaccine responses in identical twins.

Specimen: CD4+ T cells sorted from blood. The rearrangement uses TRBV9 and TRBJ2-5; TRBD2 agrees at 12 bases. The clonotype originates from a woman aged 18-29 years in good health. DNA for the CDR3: TGTGCCAGCAGCGAAAACCACCCCGGACTAGCGGGGCAAGAGACCCAGTACTTC. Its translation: CASSENHPGLAGQETQYF.